The TCR beta chain under discussion was sequenced for a study of T cell repertoires in cytomegalovirus infection. As for the study in general: Indications of both CMV infection and matching HLA type were provided by public TCR beta signatures.

The germline V gene has CDR1 SGHNT and CDR2 YYREEE (reference sequence). The CDR3 loop spans 15 amino acids. The V end lost 0 bases, the J end lost 11 bases, and 15 bases lay between the germline ends. TCRdb independently ran MiXCR on the reads; one entry per CDR3 protein. The sample lists more than 650,000 distinct CDR3 sequences, 35% to 40% occurring once. The rearrangement joins TRBV5-4 to TRBJ1-6; D is uncertain. The sequenced material came from PBMCs. The TCR was taken from a human donor in good health (CMV status not recorded). Some clones in this sample may be carry-over from other donors' samples. The CDR3 DNA follows: TGTGCCAGCAGCTTGGGCCTTGACCTTGAGGCACCCCTCCACTTT. Translated: CASSLGLDLEAPLHF.